The rows below give T cell receptor beta chains drawn from one sample of a study of response to subunit inactivated influenza vaccine. TCRdb reanalysed the RT-PCR reads using MiXCR and keeps one entry per CDR3 protein. The sample records around 580,000 distinct CDR3 sequences, 13% to 15% being singletons. The sequences come from PBMCs from blood, collected less than 13 days after vaccination. These receptors were collected from a man in his forties or fifties who received an inactivated influenza vaccine. CDR3s include the opening cysteine and the closing phenylalanine or tryptophan. A D gene is named only where the DNA matches it firmly. Clone sizes are given selectively: once, few, many, or a class where the clone is expanded.

TRBJ2-1 NA TRBV7-2 few CASSLFWGSSYNEQFF TGTGCCAGCAGCTTATTCTGGGGCAGCTCCTACAATGAGCAGTTCTTC
TRBJ2-1 NA TRBV3-1 few CASSQVRVNGEQFF TGTGCCAGCAGCCAAGTTAGGGTTAACGGTGAGCAGTTCTTC
TRBJ1-5 NA TRBV6-5 NA CASSYSSGPNQPQHF TGTGCCAGCAGTTACTCATCAGGCCCCAATCAGCCCCAGCATTTT
TRBJ2-1 NA TRBV25-1 few CASSEWASGNEQFF TGTGCCAGCAGTGAATGGGCCTCAGGAAATGAGCAGTTCTTC
TRBJ1-5 NA TRBV12-3/TRBV12-4 NA CASSYGQGMMPQHF TGTGCCAGCAGTTATGGGCAGGGGATGATGCCCCAGCATTTT
TRBJ2-1 TRBD1 TRBV29-1 NA CSVVIMFDRAYNEQFF TGCAGCGTTGTAATAATGTTTGACAGGGCCTACAATGAGCAGTTCTTC
TRBJ2-7 NA TRBV27 many CASSKTGEAYEQYF TGTGCCAGCAGTAAAACCGGGGAGGCCTACGAGCAGTACTTC
TRBJ1-6 NA TRBV7-2 NA CASSLFGAGWDSPLHF TGTGCCAGCAGCTTATTCGGGGCAGGGTGGGATTCACCCCTCCACTTT
TRBJ2-1 NA TRBV11-2 few CASSTSWAEQFF TGTGCCAGCAGCACTTCCTGGGCTGAGCAGTTCTTC
TRBJ2-3 TRBD2 TRBV28 few CASRVAGLTDTQYF TGTGCCAGCAGGGTAGCGGGACTGACAGATACGCAGTATTTT
TRBJ2-7 TRBD2 TRBV10-3 few CAISESVRITGGLAYEQYF TGTGCCATCAGTGAGTCGGTCCGAATTACGGGAGGGTTAGCCTACGAGCAGTACTTC
TRBJ2-1 TRBD1 TRBV29-1 NA CSATTSRDSEQFF TGCAGCGCCACCACTTCCCGGGACAGCGAGCAGTTCTTC
TRBJ2-3 NA TRBV7-6 few CASSQTGVTDTQYF TGTGCCAGCAGCCAGACAGGAGTCACAGATACGCAGTATTTT
TRBJ1-1 NA TRBV29-1 few CSVGPLGAEAFF TGCAGCGTGGGCCCTTTGGGCGCTGAAGCTTTCTTT
TRBJ1-1 NA TRBV7-2 few CASSLGRGAEAFF TGTGCCAGCAGCTTAGGCAGGGGAGCTGAAGCTTTCTTT
TRBJ2-3 NA TRBV24-1 NA CATSEQTVGDTQYF TGTGCCACCAGTGAGCAGACAGTTGGAGATACGCAGTATTTT
TRBJ2-6 TRBD1 TRBV4-2 NA CASSQVVGTGGGGANVLTF TGTGCCAGCAGCCAAGTCGTAGGGACAGGGGGCGGTGGGGCCAACGTCCTGACTTTC
TRBJ2-7 TRBD1 TRBV10-3 NA CAIRDGTGRHEQYF TGTGCCATCAGAGACGGGACAGGGAGGCACGAGCAGTACTTC
TRBJ2-3 TRBD1 TRBV6-5 NA CASSYSGGRGNTDTQYF TGTGCCAGCAGTTACTCGGGTGGCAGGGGGAACACAGATACGCAGTATTTT
TRBJ2-7 TRBD2 TRBV7-2 NA CASSLTSGDYEQYF TGTGCCAGCAGCTTAACTAGCGGGGACTACGAGCAGTACTTC
TRBJ2-7 NA TRBV12-3/TRBV12-4 once CASSSTQGALQYF TGTGCCAGCAGTTCCACACAGGGTGCCCTGCAGTACTTC
TRBJ2-1 TRBD1 TRBV5-1 NA CASRRSGTGKLDEQFF TGCGCCAGCAGGAGATCCGGGACAGGTAAACTGGATGAGCAGTTCTTC
TRBJ2-3 NA TRBV28 many CASSLFTDTQYF TGTGCCAGCAGTTTATTCACAGATACGCAGTATTTT
TRBJ2-7 TRBD1 TRBV27 NA CASSVTGGQEGEQYF TGTGCCAGCAGTGTCACAGGGGGGCAGGAGGGGGAGCAGTACTTC
TRBJ2-2 NA TRBV5-6 few CASSRTVNTGELFF TGTGCCAGCAGCCGGACAGTAAACACCGGGGAGCTGTTTTTT
TRBJ2-4 TRBD1 TRBV30 NA CAWSDKGAGKNIQYF TGTGCCTGGAGCGATAAGGGGGCGGGCAAAAACATTCAGTACTTC
TRBJ2-7 NA TRBV3-1 NA CASSQGGTASYEQYF TGTGCCAGCAGCCAAGGTGGAACAGCTTCCTACGAGCAGTACTTC
TRBJ2-7 TRBD1 TRBV20-1 few CSADRVSSYEQYF TGCAGTGCTGACAGGGTGAGCTCCTACGAGCAGTACTTC
TRBJ2-7 NA TRBV5-5 NA CASSLLATSSYEQYF TGTGCCAGCAGCTTGCTAGCTACCAGCTCCTACGAGCAGTACTTC
TRBJ2-6 TRBD1 TRBV6-2/TRBV6-3 few CATLRDRVSGANVLTF TGTGCCACCCTCCGGGACAGGGTTTCTGGGGCCAACGTCCTGACTTTC
TRBJ2-3 TRBD2 TRBV4-3 NA CASSQDYPRLARAQYF TGCGCCAGCAGCCAAGACTATCCTCGACTAGCGAGGGCGCAGTATTTT
TRBJ2-7 NA TRBV4-2 few CASSQDLTSSTYEQYF TGTGCCAGCAGCCAAGATTTAACGTCTAGCACCTACGAGCAGTACTTC
TRBJ1-4 TRBD1 TRBV7-8 NA CASSSSDRDRVANEKLFF TGTGCCAGCAGCTCTTCGGACAGGGATAGAGTGGCTAATGAAAAACTGTTTTTT
TRBJ2-5 NA TRBV6-2/TRBV6-3 few CASSYYYRETQYF TGTGCCAGCAGTTACTACTACAGAGAGACCCAGTACTTC
TRBJ2-2 NA TRBV9 few CASTLSGTGELFF TGTGCCAGCACCCTATCCGGGACCGGGGAGCTGTTTTTT
TRBJ1-2 NA TRBV5-5 NA CASSFFVGNYGYTF TGTGCCAGCAGCTTCTTCGTGGGAAACTATGGCTACACCTTC
TRBJ2-5 NA TRBV15 NA CATSRAAGEETQYF TGTGCCACCAGCAGAGCCGCAGGGGAAGAGACCCAGTACTTC
TRBJ2-6 NA TRBV20-1 many CSASRGIGANVLTF TGCAGTGCTAGTAGGGGGATTGGGGCCAACGTCCTGACTTTC
TRBJ2-5 TRBD2 TRBV25-1 NA CASSVLTSGSQETQYF TGTGCCAGCAGTGTCTTGACTAGCGGGAGCCAAGAGACCCAGTACTTC
TRBJ1-2 NA TRBV6-1 NA CASSNGGFRGYTF TGTGCCAGCAGCAACGGGGGTTTTCGAGGCTACACCTTC
TRBJ2-2 NA TRBV18 NA CASSPMAMVGTGELFF TGTGCCAGCTCACCAATGGCTATGGTTGGCACCGGGGAGCTGTTTTTT
TRBJ1-1 NA TRBV6-2/TRBV6-3 few CASSGQGAVPLNTEAFF TGTGCCAGCAGCGGACAAGGGGCGGTCCCCTTGAACACTGAAGCTTTCTTT
TRBJ2-7 NA TRBV28 NA CAVSGFSYEQYF TGTGCCGTTAGCGGTTTCTCCTACGAGCAGTACTTC
TRBJ2-7 TRBD2 TRBV6-2/TRBV6-3 once CASSYRGSGSSYEQYF TGTGCCAGCAGTTACCGAGGTAGCGGGAGCTCCTACGAGCAGTACTTC